What follows are 24 T cell receptor beta chains derived from one specimen sequenced in a study of blood T cell repertoires in COVID-19. Here immunoSEQ multiplex PCR was the method, and the copy in TCRdb shows in-frame clones only, minus some. The sample has about 240,000 clones; about 93% are singletons. The sequencing sample was made of peripheral blood. These receptors originate from a man aged 25-45 years with COVID-19, enrolled during active disease.

The rearrangement joins TRBV19 to TRBJ2-7; D perhaps matches TRBD1 (6 bases). CDR3 length: 16 amino acids. Germline loops: CDR1 LNHDA, CDR2 SQIVND (reference sequence). V was trimmed by 3 bases and J by 1 base, leaving 16 bases between them. The CDR3 DNA follows: TGTGCCAGTAGTATGTCAACAGGGACAAAATCCTACGAGCAGTACTTC. It encodes CASSMSTGTKSYEQYF.

The chain has TRBV7-2 and TRBJ2-7; a possible D gene is TRBD2 (5 bases). V was clipped by 5 bases and J by 4 bases, with 27 bases between them. The length of the CDR3 is 18 residues. Per the germline V gene, CDR1 is SGHTA and CDR2 is FQGNSA. CDR3 region: CASSLDVGEGHSWYEQYF. The DNA of the CDR3 is TGTGCCAGCAGCCTGGACGTTGGAGAGGGCCACTCTTGGTACGAGCAGTACTTC.

The chain employs TRBV11-2 and TRBJ1-1; 7 bases fit TRBD1. Germline CDR1 and CDR2: SGHAT and FQNNGV. V shed 5 bases, J shed 3 bases, and the junction held 6 bases outside the gene matches. This CDR3 has 14 residues. As DNA, the CDR3 is TGTGCCAGCAGCACCCGACAGGGATACACTGAAGCTTTCTTT. Translated, it gives CASSTRQGYTEAFF.

This chain links TRBV11-1 with TRBJ1-1; D call uncertain. The CDR3 runs 15 residues. The V end was cut by 7 bases, the J end by 0 bases, with 15 bases between. The germline V gene encodes CDR1 SGHAT and CDR2 FQDESV (reference sequence). The CDR3 DNA sequence: TGTGCCAGCACCCGTAGGGCGGGGTTGAACACTGAAGCTTTCTTT. Its translation: CASTRRAGLNTEAFF. Looking up the rest from reference TRBV11-1 and TRBJ1-1 gives the full variable domain: EAEVAQSPRYKITEKSQAVAFWCDPISGHATLYWYRQILGQGPELLVQFQDESVVDDSQLPKDRFSAERLKGVDSTLKIQPAELGDSAMYLCASTRRAGLNTEAFFGQGTRLTVV.

The chain links TRBV6-5 to TRBJ2-7; TRBD1 is a possible D gene (6 bases). The V end lost 10 bases, the J end lost 3 bases, and 13 bases lay between the germline ends. The CDR3 totals 12 residues. From germline, CDR1 is MNHEY and CDR2 SVGAGI. In DNA form, the CDR3 reads TGTGCCACATCGCAGGGGCTCTACGAGCAGTACTTC. Amino acid sequence: CATSQGLYEQYF.

This chain connects TRBV5-1 to TRBJ1-4; TRBD1 might be the D (5 bases). The CDR3 spans 16 residues. The germline gives CDR1 SGHRS, CDR2 YFSETQ. Trimming cost V 1 base and J 2 bases, with 12 bases left between them. CDR3 DNA sequence: TGCGCCAGCAGCTTGTGGAGGGGTGCTACTAATGAAAAACTGTTTTTT. Translated: CASSLWRGATNEKLFF.

As concerns this clone: The same CDR3 arises from other DNA sequences in this sample as well. The CDR3 loop is CSVPDRDYGYTF. In DNA form, the CDR3 reads TGCAGCGTACCCGACAGAGACTATGGCTACACCTTC. The genes are TRBV29-1 and TRBJ1-2; a weak D match, TRBD1 (5 bases). With 6 bases removed from V and 3 bases from J, the gap between germline ends came to 11 bases. This CDR3 comprises 12 residues. Germline values: CDR1 SQVTM, CDR2 ANQGSEA.

The gene calls are TRBV30 and TRBJ1-5; 7 positions match TRBD1. The CDR3 runs 13 residues. V lost 8 bases and J lost 0; bases outside the gene matches: 4. Germline loops: CDR1 GTSNPN, CDR2 SVGIG (reference sequence). Written as DNA, the CDR3 is TGTGCCGCCGGGACAGCTAGCAATCAGCCCCAGCATTTT. Amino acid sequence: CAAGTASNQPQHF.

This chain joins TRBV3-1 (or the pseudogene TRBV3-2) and TRBJ2-5; TRBD1 might be the D (6 bases). With 5 bases removed from V and 1 base from J, the gap between germline ends came to 17 bases. The CDR3 has 16 amino acids. CDR1 is LGHDT, CDR2 YNNKEL, per germline (reference sequence). CDR3 in DNA: TGTGCCAGCAGCGACCGCAGGGGATCAGGCCAAGAGACCCAGTACTTC. This gives the protein CASSDRRGSGQETQYF.

J is TRBJ1-3 and V is TRBV10-3; a weak D match, TRBD1 (5 bases). The V gene lost 0 bases and the J gene lost 3 bases, with 9 bases spanning the gap. The CDR3 spans 15 residues. Germline V gives CDR1 ENHRY, CDR2 SYGVKD. As DNA, the CDR3 is TGTGCCATCAGTGAGTCGAAGGGGATTGGAAACACCATATATTTT. Its translation: CAISESKGIGNTIYF.

CDR3 sequence (DNA): TGTGCCAGCAGCCAAGACGGACTAGCGGGGGCCTCCTACAATGAGCAGTTCTTC. Its translation is CASSQDGLAGASYNEQFF. This chain links TRBV4-2 with TRBJ2-1, with TRBD2 matching over 13 bases. The CDR3 runs to 18 residues. Germline V gene sequence: CDR1 LGHNA, CDR2 YNFKEQ. The trim removed 0 bases at V and 0 bases at J, leaving 2 bases unmatched.

The chain has TRBV11-3 and TRBJ1-1; maybe TRBD1 (6 bases). Germline CDR1 SGHNT, CDR2 YENEEA. The CDR3 totals 14 residues. V lost 5 bases to trimming and J lost 1 base, with 11 bases between them. The CDR3 spells CASSAGTQNTEAFF. In nucleotides, the CDR3 is TGTGCCAGCAGCGCCGGGACACAGAACACTGAAGCTTTCTTT.

This clone was picked up one time. This rearrangement joins TRBV3-1 (or the pseudogene TRBV3-2) to TRBJ1-2; 10 bases agree with TRBD1. Losses at the gene ends were 1 base for V and 7 bases for J; bases not matched to a gene: 9. This CDR3 is 16 amino acids long. Germline CDR1 reads LGHDT; CDR2 reads YNNKEL (reference sequence). CDR3 nucleotide sequence: TGTGCCAGCAGCCAAGGATCCCCCGGGACAGGGGTTGGCTACACCTTC. This encodes CASSQGSPGTGVGYTF.

The CDR3 sequence: CASSTIQGAKTEAFF. The CDR3 DNA is TGTGCCAGTAGTACGATACAGGGGGCGAAAACTGAAGCTTTCTTT. The chain links TRBV19 to TRBJ1-1, with 9 bases aligning to TRBD1. This CDR3 spans 15 amino acids. Germline trimming cut 4 bases from V and 5 bases from J; bases unmatched to any gene: 8. CDR1 is LNHDA, CDR2 SQIVND, per germline (reference sequence).

This chain connects TRBV19 to TRBJ2-3; 7 bases are a match to TRBD2. The CDR3 is 15 residues long. V lost 5 bases to trimming and J lost 1 base; unmatched junction nucleotides: 6. Germline CDR1 reads LNHDA; CDR2 reads SQIVND (reference sequence). In DNA, the CDR3 is TGTGCCAGTAGTGCCCCTCGGGGGGGCACAGATACGCAGTATTTT. As protein: CASSAPRGGTDTQYF.

This clone has only one observation. The chain recombines TRBV6-5 with TRBJ1-5, with 9 nucleotides matching TRBD1. With V trimmed by 4 bases and J by 5 bases, 6 bases remained unmatched. The germline V gene has CDR1 MNHEY and CDR2 SVGAGI. The CDR3 is 15 residues long. CDR3 amino acids: CASSLGQGKDQPQHF. CDR3 in DNA: TGTGCCAGCAGTTTAGGACAGGGGAAAGATCAGCCCCAGCATTTT.

V is TRBV11-2 and J is TRBJ2-1; TRBD2 is a possible D gene (5 bases). Trimming left V 5 bases short and J 1 base short, with 9 bases between. Germline assignment: CDR1 SGHAT and CDR2 FQNNGV. CDR3 length: 14 amino acids. For the CDR3, the DNA is TGTGCCAGCAGCGCGCCGGGGTCCTACAATGAGCAGTTCTTC. The encoded protein is CASSAPGSYNEQFF. Based on the CDR3 plus reference TRBV11-2 and TRBJ2-1, the full variable domain is EAGVAQSPRYKIIEKRQSVAFWCNPISGHATLYWYQQILGQGPKLLIQFQNNGVVDDSQLPKDRFSAERLKGVDSTLKIQPAKLEDSAVYLCASSAPGSYNEQFFGPGTRLTVL.

The chain employs TRBV6-1 and TRBJ2-1; perhaps TRBD1 as D (6 bases). Trimming removed 4 bases at V and 4 bases at J, with 20 bases between. The CDR3 runs to 17 residues. Germline loops: CDR1 MNHNS, CDR2 SASEGT. CDR3 sequence reads: CASSGLAYREVYNEQFF. For the CDR3, the DNA is TGTGCCAGCAGTGGTTTAGCGTACAGGGAAGTTTACAATGAGCAGTTCTTC.

The rearrangement links TRBV11-1 to TRBJ2-5, with D maybe TRBD1 (7 bases). CDR1 is SGHAT and CDR2 is FQDESV in the germline V gene (reference sequence). The CDR3 is 15 amino acids. Trimming removed 2 bases at V and 10 bases at J, with 20 bases between. Written as DNA, the CDR3 is TGTGCCAGCAGCTTAACTTTTCAGGGGGGATTCGACCAGTACTTC. This gives the protein CASSLTFQGGFDQYF.

This chain connects TRBV20-1 to TRBJ1-1; weak D call: TRBD1 (6 bases). The CDR3 totals 15 residues. Germline-derived CDR1 and CDR2 are DFQATT and SNEGSKA (reference sequence). Trimming cost V 3 bases and J 3 bases, with 17 bases left between them. CDR3 amino acids: CSASGWGPADTEAFF. CDR3 nucleotide sequence: TGCAGTGCTAGTGGGTGGGGGCCTGCCGACACTGAAGCTTTCTTT.

This chain's CDR3 is CASSNSGGQQETQYF. In nucleotides, the CDR3 is TGTGCCAGCAGCAATAGCGGGGGGCAACAAGAGACCCAGTACTTC. This chain links TRBV3-1 (or the pseudogene TRBV3-2) with TRBJ2-5, with TRBD2 matching over 10 bases. CDR1 and CDR2 from the germline V gene are LGHDT and YNNKEL (reference sequence). V was pared by 5 bases and J by 2 bases, with 5 bases of the junction left unmatched. The CDR3 contains 15 residues.

With regard to this clone: Other DNA sequences in the same sample also yield this CDR3. The rearrangement joins TRBV6-5 to TRBJ2-7; unclear D gene. CDR3 length equals 11 residues. The V end lost 4 bases, the J end lost 3 bases, and 4 bases lay between the germline ends. CDR1 is MNHEY, CDR2 SVGAGI, per germline. The CDR3 sequence is CASSSLYEQYF. The CDR3 bases are TGTGCCAGCAGTTCCCTCTACGAGCAGTACTTC.

The chain joins TRBV18 to TRBJ1-5; D is uncertain. Germline V gene data show CDR1 as KGHSH and CDR2 as LQKENI. V was cut by 1 base and J by 0 bases, with 19 bases left in between. There are 19 residues in the CDR3. The CDR3 loop is CASSPLPGGSGNSNQPQHF. The CDR3 nucleotides are TGTGCCAGCTCACCACTCCCAGGAGGGTCGGGAAATAGCAATCAGCCCCAGCATTTT.

The rearrangement joins TRBV10-1 to TRBJ2-1, with TRBD2 matching 9 bases. The J segment lost 9 bases and the V segment lost 5 bases, leaving 8 bases of the junction unmatched. Germline CDR1 reads WNHNN; CDR2 reads SYGVQD (reference sequence). The CDR3 runs 14 residues. The CDR3, as DNA: TGCGCCAGCAGTCCCGCGGGGGGGCCGGGTGAGCAGTTCTTC. This gives the protein CASSPAGGPGEQFF.